These 3 T cell receptor beta chains came from one sample sequenced in a study of T cell responses to AZD1222 COVID-19 vaccine. Method: immunoSEQ multiplex PCR; TCRdb's copy keeps in-frame clones and lacks some. The data hold roughly 100,000 clones, with about 88% observed a single time. The material sequenced was peripheral blood, taken 28 days after the second AZD1222 dose. These receptor sequences come from an adult who received the AZD1222 COVID-19 vaccine.

The V and J genes are TRBV6-5 and TRBJ2-5; D call uncertain. V was clipped by 6 bases and J by 2 bases, with 10 bases between them. CDR1 is MNHEY, CDR2 SVGAGI, per germline. This CDR3 has 13 amino acids. CDR3 coding DNA: TGTGCCAGCAGCTCCCTGAGGCAAGAGACCCAGTACTTC. Translating gives CASSSLRQETQYF.

The sample holds one count of this clone. The chain recombines TRBV7-8 with TRBJ2-7; D may be TRBD1 or TRBD2 (6 bases each). Germline assignment: CDR1 SGHVS and CDR2 FQNEAQ. The CDR3 is 17 residues long. V shed 0 bases and J shed 0 bases, with 15 bases lying between them. CDR3 bases: TGTGCCAGCAGCTTAGCAGGGGGGACACCTAACTCCTACGAGCAGTACTTC. Translating it yields CASSLAGGTPNSYEQYF.

J is TRBJ1-4 and V is TRBV28; no definite D call. Germline V gives CDR1 MDHEN, CDR2 SYDVKM. The CDR3 loop spans 15 amino acids. With 5 bases removed from V and 8 bases from J, the gap between germline ends came to 18 bases. This CDR3 reads CASSPPPTGGEKLFF. CDR3 nucleotides: TGTGCCAGCAGTCCCCCCCCCACTGGAGGAGAAAAACTGTTTTTT.